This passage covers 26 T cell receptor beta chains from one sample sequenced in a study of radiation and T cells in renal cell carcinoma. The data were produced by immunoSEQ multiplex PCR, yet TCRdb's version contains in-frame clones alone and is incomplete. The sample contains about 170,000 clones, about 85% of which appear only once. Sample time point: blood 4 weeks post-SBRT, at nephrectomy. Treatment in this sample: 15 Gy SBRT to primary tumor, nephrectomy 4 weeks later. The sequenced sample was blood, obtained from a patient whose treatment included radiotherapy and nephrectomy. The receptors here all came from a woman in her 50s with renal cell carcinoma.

CDR3 nucleotide sequence: TGTGCCAGTAGTCAGGGGGTCGGGGAGCTGTTTTTT. Its protein is CASSQGVGELFF. The gene calls are TRBV19 and TRBJ2-2; 7 bases align to TRBD1. Looked up from germline, CDR1 is LNHDA and CDR2 is SQIVND (reference sequence). Germline trimming cut 5 bases from V and 7 bases from J; bases unmatched to any gene: 1. This CDR3 region has 12 residues.

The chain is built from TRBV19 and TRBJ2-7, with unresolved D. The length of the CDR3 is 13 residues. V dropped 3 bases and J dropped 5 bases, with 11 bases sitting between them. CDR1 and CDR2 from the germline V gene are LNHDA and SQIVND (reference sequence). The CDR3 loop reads CASSIVGLNEQYF. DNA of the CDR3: TGTGCCAGTAGTATTGTGGGGTTGAACGAGCAGTACTTC. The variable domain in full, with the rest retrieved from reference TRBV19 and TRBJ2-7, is DGGITQSPKYLFRKEGQNVTLSCEQNLNHDAMYWYRQDPGQGLRLIYYSQIVNDFQKGDIAEGYSVSREKKESFPLTVTSAQKNPTAFYLCASSIVGLNEQYFGPGTRLTVT.

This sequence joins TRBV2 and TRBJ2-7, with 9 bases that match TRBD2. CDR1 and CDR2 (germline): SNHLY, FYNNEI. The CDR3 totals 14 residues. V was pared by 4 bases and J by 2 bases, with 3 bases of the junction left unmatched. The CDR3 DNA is TGTGCCAGCAGTGCGGCGGGGGGGGCCTACGAGCAGTACTTC. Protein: CASSAAGGAYEQYF.

This CDR3 reads CASSSGLALNNEQFF. The CDR3 DNA is TGTGCCAGCAGCTCCGGACTAGCGTTAAACAATGAGCAGTTCTTC. The V call is TRBV9, the J call TRBJ2-1, with 9 bases lining up with TRBD2. The CDR3 is made up of 15 amino acids. The germline gives CDR1 SGDLS, CDR2 YYNGEE. J lost 5 bases, V lost 4 bases, and 7 bases had no gene match.

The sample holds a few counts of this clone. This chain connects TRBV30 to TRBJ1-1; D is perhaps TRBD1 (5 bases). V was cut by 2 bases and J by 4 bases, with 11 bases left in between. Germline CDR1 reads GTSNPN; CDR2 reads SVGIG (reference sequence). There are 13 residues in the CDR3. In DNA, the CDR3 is TGTGCCTGGAGTAAGGGGTCGGGCACTGAAGCTTTCTTT. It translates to CAWSKGSGTEAFF.

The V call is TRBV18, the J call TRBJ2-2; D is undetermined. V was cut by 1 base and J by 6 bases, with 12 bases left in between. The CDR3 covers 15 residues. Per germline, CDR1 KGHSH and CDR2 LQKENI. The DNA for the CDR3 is TGTGCCAGCTCACCACAAGAAGGGTTAGCCGGGGAGCTGTTTTTT. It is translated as CASSPQEGLAGELFF. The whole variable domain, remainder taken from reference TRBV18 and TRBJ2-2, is NAGVMQNPRHLVRRRGQEARLRCSPMKGHSHVYWYRQLPEEGLKFMVYLQKENIIDESGMPKERFSAEFPKEGPSILRIQQVVRGDSAAYFCASSPQEGLAGELFFGEGSRLTVL.

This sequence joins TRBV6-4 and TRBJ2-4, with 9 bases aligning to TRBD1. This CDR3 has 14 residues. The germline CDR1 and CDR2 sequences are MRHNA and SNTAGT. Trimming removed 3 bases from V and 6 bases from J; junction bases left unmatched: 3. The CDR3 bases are TGTGCCAGCAGTGAGGGACAGGGAGTAAACATTCAGTACTTC. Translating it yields CASSEGQGVNIQYF.

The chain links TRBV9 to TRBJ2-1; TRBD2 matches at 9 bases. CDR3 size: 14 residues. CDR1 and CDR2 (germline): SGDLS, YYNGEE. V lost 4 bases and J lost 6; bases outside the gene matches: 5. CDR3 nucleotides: TGTGCCAGCAGCCTTAGCGGGGGTTTCAATGAGCAGTTCTTC. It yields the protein CASSLSGGFNEQFF.

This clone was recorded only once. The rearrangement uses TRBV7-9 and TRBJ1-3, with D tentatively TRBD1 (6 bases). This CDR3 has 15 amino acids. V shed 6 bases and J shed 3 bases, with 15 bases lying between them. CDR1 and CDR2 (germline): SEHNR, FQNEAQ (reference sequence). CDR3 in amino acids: CASSSSGGFGNTIYF. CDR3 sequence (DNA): TGTGCCAGCAGTTCCTCCGGGGGCTTTGGAAACACCATATATTTT.

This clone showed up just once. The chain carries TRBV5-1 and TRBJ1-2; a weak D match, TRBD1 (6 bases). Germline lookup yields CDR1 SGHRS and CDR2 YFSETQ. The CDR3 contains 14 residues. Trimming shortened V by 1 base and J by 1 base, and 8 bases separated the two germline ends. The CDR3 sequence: CASSLRGGNYGYTF. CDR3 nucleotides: TGCGCCAGCAGCTTGAGGGGGGGTAACTATGGCTACACCTTC.

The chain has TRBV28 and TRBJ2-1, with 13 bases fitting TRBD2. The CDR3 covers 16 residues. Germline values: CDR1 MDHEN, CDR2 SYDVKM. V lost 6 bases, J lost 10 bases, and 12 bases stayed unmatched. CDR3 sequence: CASSLRTSGGLREQFF. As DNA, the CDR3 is TGTGCCAGCAGCCTTCGGACTAGCGGGGGTTTAAGGGAGCAGTTCTTC.

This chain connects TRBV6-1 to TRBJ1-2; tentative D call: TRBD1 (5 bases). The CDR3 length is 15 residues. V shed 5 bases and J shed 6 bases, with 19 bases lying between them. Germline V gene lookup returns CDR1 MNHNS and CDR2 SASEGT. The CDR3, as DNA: TGTGCCAGCAGTCGGGGACCTCCAACTGGGAATGGCTACACCTTC. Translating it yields CASSRGPPTGNGYTF.

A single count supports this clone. The CDR3 region is CAKGGRGTEAFF. In DNA, the CDR3 is TGTGCCAAAGGGGGGAGGGGCACTGAAGCTTTCTTT. The chain is built from TRBV27 and TRBJ1-1; maybe TRBD1 (6 bases). V was trimmed by 10 bases and J by 4 bases, leaving 13 bases between them. Per germline, CDR1 MNHEY and CDR2 SMNVEV (reference sequence). The CDR3 is 12 residues long.

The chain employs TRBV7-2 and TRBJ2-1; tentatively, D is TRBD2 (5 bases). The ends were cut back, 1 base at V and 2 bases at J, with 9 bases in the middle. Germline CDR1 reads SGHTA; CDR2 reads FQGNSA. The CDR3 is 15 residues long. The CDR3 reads CASSLDSGTYNEQFF. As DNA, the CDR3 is TGTGCCAGCAGCTTAGATTCGGGGACCTACAATGAGCAGTTCTTC.

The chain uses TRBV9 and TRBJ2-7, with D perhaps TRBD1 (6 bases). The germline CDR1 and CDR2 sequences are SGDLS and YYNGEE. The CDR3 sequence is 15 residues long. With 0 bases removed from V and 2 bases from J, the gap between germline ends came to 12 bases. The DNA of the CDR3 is TGTGCCAGCAGCGTAGGTCAGGGGATAACCTACGAGCAGTACTTC. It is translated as CASSVGQGITYEQYF.

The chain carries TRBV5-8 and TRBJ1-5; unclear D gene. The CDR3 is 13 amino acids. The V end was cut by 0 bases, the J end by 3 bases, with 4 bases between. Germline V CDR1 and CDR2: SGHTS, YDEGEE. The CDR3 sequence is CASSLGFNQPQHF. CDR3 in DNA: TGTGCCAGCAGCTTGGGATTCAATCAGCCCCAGCATTTT.

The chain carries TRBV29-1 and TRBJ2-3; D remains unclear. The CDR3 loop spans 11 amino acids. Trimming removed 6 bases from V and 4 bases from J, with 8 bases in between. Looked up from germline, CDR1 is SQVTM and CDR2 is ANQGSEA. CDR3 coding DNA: TGCAGCGTAGGGATTTCAGATACGCAGTATTTT. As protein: CSVGISDTQYF.

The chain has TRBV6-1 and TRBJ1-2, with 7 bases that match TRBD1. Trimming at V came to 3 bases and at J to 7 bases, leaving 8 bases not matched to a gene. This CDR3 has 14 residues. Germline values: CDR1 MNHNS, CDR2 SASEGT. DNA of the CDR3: TGTGCCAGCAGTGACGAAAGGGGGCGCTTTGGCTACACCTTC. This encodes CASSDERGRFGYTF.

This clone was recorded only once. CDR3 DNA sequence: TGCGCCAGCAGTTCTAGGCGGAGCTCCTACAATGAGCAGTTCTTC. It yields the protein CASSSRRSSYNEQFF. The V gene is TRBV5-1, the J gene TRBJ2-1, with D unresolved. Germline CDR1 is SGHRS and CDR2 is YFSETQ. V lost 5 bases and J lost 0, with 12 bases in between. This CDR3 has 15 amino acids.

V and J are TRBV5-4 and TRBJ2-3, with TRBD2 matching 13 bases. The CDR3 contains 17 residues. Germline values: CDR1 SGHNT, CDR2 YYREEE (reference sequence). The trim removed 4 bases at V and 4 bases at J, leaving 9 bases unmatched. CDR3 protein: CASSLATSGGAADTQYF. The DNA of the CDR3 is TGTGCCAGCAGCCTCGCCACTAGCGGGGGGGCAGCAGATACGCAGTATTTT.

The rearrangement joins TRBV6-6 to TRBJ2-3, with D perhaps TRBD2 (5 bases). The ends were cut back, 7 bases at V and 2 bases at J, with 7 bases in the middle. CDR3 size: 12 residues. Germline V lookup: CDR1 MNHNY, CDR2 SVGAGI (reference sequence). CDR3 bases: TGTGCCAGCACCGACTACACAGATACGCAGTATTTT. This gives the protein CASTDYTDTQYF.

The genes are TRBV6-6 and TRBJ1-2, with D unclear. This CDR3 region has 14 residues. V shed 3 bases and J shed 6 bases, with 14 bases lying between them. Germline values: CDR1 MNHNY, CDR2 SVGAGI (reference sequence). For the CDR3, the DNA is TGTGCCAGCAGTTATTCCTGGGTGCTTGATGGCTACACCTTC. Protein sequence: CASSYSWVLDGYTF.

The CDR3 reads CAISDRGDRATEKLFF. DNA of the CDR3: TGTGCCATCAGTGATAGGGGGGACAGGGCCACGGAAAAACTGTTTTTT. The gene calls are TRBV10-3 and TRBJ1-4; TRBD1 matches 9 bases. The V gene end was trimmed by 3 bases and the J gene end by 8 bases; junction bases not matched to a gene: 10. CDR1 and CDR2 from the germline V gene are ENHRY and SYGVKD. CDR3 length: 16 amino acids.

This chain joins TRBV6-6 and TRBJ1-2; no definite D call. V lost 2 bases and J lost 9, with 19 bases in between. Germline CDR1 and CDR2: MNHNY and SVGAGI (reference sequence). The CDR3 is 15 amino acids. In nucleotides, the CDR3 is TGTGCCAGCAGTTACACCCCCCCGGTAGGCACAAGCTACACCTTC. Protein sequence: CASSYTPPVGTSYTF.

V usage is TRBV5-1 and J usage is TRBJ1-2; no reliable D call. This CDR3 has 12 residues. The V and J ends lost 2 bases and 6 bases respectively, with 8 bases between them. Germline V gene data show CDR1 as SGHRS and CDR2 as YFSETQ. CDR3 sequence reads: CASSFSSDGYTF. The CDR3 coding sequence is TGCGCCAGCAGCTTCTCGTCGGATGGCTACACCTTC.

The CDR3 protein is CAWSVERGQPQHF. In nucleotides, the CDR3 is TGTGCCTGGAGTGTAGAGAGGGGTCAGCCCCAGCATTTT. This chain connects TRBV30 to TRBJ1-5; D possibly corresponds to TRBD1 (5 bases). CDR3 length: 13 amino acids. Trimming removed 0 bases from V and 6 bases from J, with 9 bases in between. Germline assignment: CDR1 GTSNPN and CDR2 SVGIG (reference sequence).